The clone carrying this T cell receptor (gamma chain) is termed medium-sized (0.01 to 0.1%). No DNA is shown, since the ends of the CDR3 on it are uncertain; the CDR3 is the one TCRdb lists. The CDR3 has 19 residues if both end residues are counted. The data originate from a study of gamma delta lymphoproliferative disorders and STAT genes. TCRdb re-called the multiplex PCR reads using CATT. The sample gives 1,500 to 2,000 gamma-chain clones, 7% of which show up once; about 66% is in the top ten. The receptor sequences were amplified from genomic DNA of peripheral blood mononuclear cells. Input material: blood. This sequence was found in a human donor with gamma-delta T-cell large granular lymphocyte leukemia. The V gene call reads TRGV11; no J gene was called. TRGV11 is identified as an open reading frame with a role that is uncertain. The CDR3 loop is CTTVPAGLGTPLSYYKKLF.